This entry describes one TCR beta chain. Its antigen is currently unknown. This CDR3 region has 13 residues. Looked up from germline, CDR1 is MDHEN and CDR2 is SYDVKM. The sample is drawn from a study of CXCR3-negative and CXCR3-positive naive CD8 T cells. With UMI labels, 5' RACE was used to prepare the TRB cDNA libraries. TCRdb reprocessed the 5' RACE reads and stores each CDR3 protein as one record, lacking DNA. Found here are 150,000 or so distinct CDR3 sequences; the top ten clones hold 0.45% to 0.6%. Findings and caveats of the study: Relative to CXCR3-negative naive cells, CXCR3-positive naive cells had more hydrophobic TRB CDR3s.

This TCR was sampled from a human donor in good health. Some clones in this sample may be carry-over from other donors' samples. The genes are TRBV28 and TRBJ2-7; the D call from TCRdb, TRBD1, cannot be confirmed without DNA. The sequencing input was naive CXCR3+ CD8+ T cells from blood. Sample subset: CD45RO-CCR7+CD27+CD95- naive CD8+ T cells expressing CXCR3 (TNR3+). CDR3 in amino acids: CASILRGAYEQYF.